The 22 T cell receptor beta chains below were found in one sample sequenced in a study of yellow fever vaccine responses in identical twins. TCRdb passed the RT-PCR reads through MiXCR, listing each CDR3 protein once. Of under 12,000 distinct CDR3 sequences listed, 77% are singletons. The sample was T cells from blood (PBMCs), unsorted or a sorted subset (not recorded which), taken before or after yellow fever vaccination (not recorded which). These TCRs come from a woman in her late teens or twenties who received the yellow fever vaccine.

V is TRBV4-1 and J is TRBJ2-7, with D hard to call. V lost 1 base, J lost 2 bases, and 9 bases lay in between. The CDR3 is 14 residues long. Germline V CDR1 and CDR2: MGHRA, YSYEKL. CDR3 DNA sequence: TGCGCCAGCAGCCAAGGGACCGGAACCTACGAGCAGTACTTC. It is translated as CASSQGTGTYEQYF.

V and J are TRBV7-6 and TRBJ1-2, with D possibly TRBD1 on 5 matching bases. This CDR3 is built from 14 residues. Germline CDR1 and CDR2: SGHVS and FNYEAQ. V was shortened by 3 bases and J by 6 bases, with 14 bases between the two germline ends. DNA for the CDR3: TGTGCCAGCAGCTTCCAGACAGATGGGGATGGCTACACCTTC. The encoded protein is CASSFQTDGDGYTF.

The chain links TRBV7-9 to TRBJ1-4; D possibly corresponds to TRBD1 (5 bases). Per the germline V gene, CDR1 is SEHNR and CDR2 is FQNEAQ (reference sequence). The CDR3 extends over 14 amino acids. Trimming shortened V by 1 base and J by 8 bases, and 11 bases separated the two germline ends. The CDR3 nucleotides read TGTGCCAGCAGCTTAGAGGGGTTCGGGGAAAAACTGTTTTTT. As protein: CASSLEGFGEKLFF. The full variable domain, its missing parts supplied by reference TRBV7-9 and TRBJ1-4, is DTGVSQNPRHKITKRGQNVTFRCDPISEHNRLYWYRQTLGQGPEFLTYFQNEAQLEKSRLLSDRFSAERPKGSFSTLEIQRTEQGDSAMYLCASSLEGFGEKLFFGSGTQLSVL.

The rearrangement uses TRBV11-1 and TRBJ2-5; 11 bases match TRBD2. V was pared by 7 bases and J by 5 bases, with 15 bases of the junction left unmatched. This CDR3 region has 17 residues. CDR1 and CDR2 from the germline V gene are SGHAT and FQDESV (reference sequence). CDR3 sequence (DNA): TGTGCCAGCACCGCAAATCTTCCCGGGACTAGCGGCGAGACCCAGTACTTC. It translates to CASTANLPGTSGETQYF. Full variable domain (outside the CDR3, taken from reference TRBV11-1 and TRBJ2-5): EAEVAQSPRYKITEKSQAVAFWCDPISGHATLYWYRQILGQGPELLVQFQDESVVDDSQLPKDRFSAERLKGVDSTLKIQPAELGDSAMYLCASTANLPGTSGETQYFGPGTRLLVL.

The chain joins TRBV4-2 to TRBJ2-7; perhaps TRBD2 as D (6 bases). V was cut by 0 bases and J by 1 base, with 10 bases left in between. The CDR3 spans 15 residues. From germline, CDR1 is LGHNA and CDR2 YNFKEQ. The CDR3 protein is CASSQDRRESYEQYF. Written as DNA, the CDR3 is TGTGCCAGCAGCCAAGATCGGCGGGAATCCTACGAGCAGTACTTC.

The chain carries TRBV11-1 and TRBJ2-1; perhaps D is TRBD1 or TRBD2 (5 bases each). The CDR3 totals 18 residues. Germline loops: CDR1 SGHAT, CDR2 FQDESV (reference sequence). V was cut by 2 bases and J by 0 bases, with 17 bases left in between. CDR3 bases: TGTGCCAGCAGCTTAAAACCCGGGACCCCAAGCTCCTACAATGAGCAGTTCTTC. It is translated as CASSLKPGTPSSYNEQFF.

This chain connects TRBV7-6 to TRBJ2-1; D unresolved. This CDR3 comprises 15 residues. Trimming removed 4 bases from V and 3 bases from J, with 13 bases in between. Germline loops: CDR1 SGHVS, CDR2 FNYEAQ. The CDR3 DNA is TGTGCCAGCAGCTCTCCGATGGGGATCTACAATGAGCAGTTCTTC. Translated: CASSSPMGIYNEQFF.

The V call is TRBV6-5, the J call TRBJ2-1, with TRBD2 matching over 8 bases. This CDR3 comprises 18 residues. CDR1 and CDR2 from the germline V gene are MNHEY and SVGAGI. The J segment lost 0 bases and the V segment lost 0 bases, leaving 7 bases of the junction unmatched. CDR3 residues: CASSYSLAGEGSYNEQFF. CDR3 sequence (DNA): TGTGCCAGCAGTTACTCGCTAGCGGGCGAGGGCTCCTACAATGAGCAGTTCTTC.

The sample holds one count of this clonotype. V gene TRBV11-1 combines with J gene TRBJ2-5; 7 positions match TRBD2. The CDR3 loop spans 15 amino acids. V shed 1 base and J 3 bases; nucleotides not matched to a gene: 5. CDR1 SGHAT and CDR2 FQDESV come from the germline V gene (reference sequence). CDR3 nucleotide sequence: TGTGCCAGCAGCTTAGTAAGTCTAGCGGAAGAGACCCAGTACTTC. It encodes CASSLVSLAEETQYF. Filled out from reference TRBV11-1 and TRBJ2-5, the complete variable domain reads EAEVAQSPRYKITEKSQAVAFWCDPISGHATLYWYRQILGQGPELLVQFQDESVVDDSQLPKDRFSAERLKGVDSTLKIQPAELGDSAMYLCASSLVSLAEETQYFGPGTRLLVL.

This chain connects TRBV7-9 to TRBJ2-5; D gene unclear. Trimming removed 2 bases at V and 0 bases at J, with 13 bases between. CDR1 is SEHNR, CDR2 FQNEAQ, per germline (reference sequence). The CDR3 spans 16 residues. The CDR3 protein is CASSLPQDLYQETQYF. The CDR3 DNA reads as TGTGCCAGCAGCTTACCTCAGGATTTGTACCAAGAGACCCAGTACTTC. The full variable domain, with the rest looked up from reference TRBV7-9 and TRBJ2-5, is DTGVSQNPRHKITKRGQNVTFRCDPISEHNRLYWYRQTLGQGPEFLTYFQNEAQLEKSRLLSDRFSAERPKGSFSTLEIQRTEQGDSAMYLCASSLPQDLYQETQYFGPGTRLLVL.

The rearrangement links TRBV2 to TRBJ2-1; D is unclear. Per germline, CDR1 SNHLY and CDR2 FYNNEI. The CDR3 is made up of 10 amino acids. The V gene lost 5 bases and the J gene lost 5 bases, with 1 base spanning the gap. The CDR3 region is CASSHNEQFF. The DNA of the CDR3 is TGTGCCAGCAGTCACAATGAGCAGTTCTTC.

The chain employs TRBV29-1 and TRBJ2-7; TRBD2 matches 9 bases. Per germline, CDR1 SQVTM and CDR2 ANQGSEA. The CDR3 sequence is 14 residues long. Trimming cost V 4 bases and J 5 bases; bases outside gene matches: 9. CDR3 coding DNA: TGCAGCGTTGCTGGCGGGAGGGCCAGTAACGAGCAGTACTTC. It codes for CSVAGGRASNEQYF.

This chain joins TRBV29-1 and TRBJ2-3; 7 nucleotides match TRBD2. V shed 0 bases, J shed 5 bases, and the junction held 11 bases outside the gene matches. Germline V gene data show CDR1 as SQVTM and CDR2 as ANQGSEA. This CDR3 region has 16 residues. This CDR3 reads CSVEDGPWGRVDTQYF. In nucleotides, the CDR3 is TGCAGCGTTGAAGATGGGCCTTGGGGGAGGGTAGATACGCAGTATTTT.

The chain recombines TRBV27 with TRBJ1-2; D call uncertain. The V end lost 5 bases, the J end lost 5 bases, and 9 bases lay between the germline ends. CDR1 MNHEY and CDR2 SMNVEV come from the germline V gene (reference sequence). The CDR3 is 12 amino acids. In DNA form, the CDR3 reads TGTGCCAGCAGTCATAATGGATATGGCTACACCTTC. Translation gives CASSHNGYGYTF.

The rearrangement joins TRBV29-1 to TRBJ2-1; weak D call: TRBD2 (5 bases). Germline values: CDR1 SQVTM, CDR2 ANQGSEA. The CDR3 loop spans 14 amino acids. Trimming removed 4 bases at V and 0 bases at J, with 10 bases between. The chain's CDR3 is CSVVVGSSYNEQFF. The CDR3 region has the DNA TGCAGCGTTGTGGTAGGGAGCTCCTACAATGAGCAGTTCTTC.

In nucleotides, the CDR3 is TGTGCCAGCTCCCCGATAGTAGCGGGAGGATATGAGCAGTTCTTC. The encoded protein is CASSPIVAGGYEQFF. The chain couples TRBV18 to TRBJ2-1, with 10 bases aligning to TRBD2. Unmatched junction bases numbered 10, after V lost 6 bases and J lost 8 bases. The CDR3 length is 15 residues. Germline V gene data show CDR1 as KGHSH and CDR2 as LQKENI. Looking up the rest from reference TRBV18 and TRBJ2-1 gives the full variable domain: NAGVMQNPRHLVRRRGQEARLRCSPMKGHSHVYWYRQLPEEGLKFMVYLQKENIIDESGMPKERFSAEFPKEGPSILRIQQVVRGDSAAYFCASSPIVAGGYEQFFGPGTRLTVL.

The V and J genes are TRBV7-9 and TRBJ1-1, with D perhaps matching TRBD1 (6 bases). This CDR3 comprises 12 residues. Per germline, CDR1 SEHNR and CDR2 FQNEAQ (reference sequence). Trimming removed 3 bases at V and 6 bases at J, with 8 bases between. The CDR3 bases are TGTGCCAGCAGCTTTGGACAGTCTGAAGCTTTCTTT. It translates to CASSFGQSEAFF.

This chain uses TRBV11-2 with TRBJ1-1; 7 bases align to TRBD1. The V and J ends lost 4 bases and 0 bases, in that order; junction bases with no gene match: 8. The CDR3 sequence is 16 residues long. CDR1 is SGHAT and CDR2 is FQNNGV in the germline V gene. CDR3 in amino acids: CASSYRGGRLNTEAFF. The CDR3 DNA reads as TGTGCCAGCAGCTACAGGGGAGGTCGGCTGAACACTGAAGCTTTCTTT.

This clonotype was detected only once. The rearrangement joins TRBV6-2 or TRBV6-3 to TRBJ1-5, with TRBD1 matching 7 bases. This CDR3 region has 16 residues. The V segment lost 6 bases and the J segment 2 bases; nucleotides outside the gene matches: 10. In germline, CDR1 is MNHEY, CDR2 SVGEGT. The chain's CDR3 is CASRTNRGSGNQPQHF. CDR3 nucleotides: TGTGCCAGCAGGACAAACAGGGGTTCAGGCAATCAGCCCCAGCATTTT.

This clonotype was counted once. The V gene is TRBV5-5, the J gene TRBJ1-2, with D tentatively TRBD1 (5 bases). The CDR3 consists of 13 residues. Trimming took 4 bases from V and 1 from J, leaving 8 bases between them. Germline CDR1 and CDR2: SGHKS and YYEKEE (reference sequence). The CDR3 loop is CASSPDSNYGYTF. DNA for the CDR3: TGTGCCAGCAGCCCAGACAGTAACTATGGCTACACCTTC.

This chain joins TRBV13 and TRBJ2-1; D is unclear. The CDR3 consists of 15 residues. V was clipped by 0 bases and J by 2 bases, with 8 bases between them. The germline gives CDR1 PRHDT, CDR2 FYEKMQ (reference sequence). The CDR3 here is CASSLGQPAYNEQFF. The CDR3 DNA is TGTGCCAGCAGCTTAGGACAGCCGGCCTACAATGAGCAGTTCTTC.

Here the CDR3 DNA reads TGCGCCAGCAGGCGGACGACGGGTAATGAGCAGTTCTTC. Translated: CASRRTTGNEQFF. The rearrangement joins TRBV5-1 to TRBJ2-1; D uncertain. The CDR3 runs to 13 residues. The germline gives CDR1 SGHRS, CDR2 YFSETQ. With 5 bases removed from V and 7 bases from J, the gap between germline ends came to 13 bases. Drawing the rest from reference TRBV5-1 and TRBJ2-1, the complete variable domain is KAGVTQTPRYLIKTRGQQVTLSCSPISGHRSVSWYQQTPGQGLQFLFEYFSETQRNKGNFPGRFSGRQFSNSRSEMNVSTLELGDSALYLCASRRTTGNEQFFGPGTRLTVL.